A selection of T cell receptor beta chains follows, all from one sample in a study of T cell changes during pregnancy in multiple sclerosis. The protocol was immunoSEQ multiplex PCR, while the TCRdb copy is restricted to in-frame clones and leaves out a portion. This sample has 40,000 to 50,000 clones; 89% occur once, and the top ten carry approximately 1.1%. This specimen consisted of CD4+ T cells from peripheral blood mononuclear cells, obtained in the first trimester of pregnancy. These TCRs come from a female donor with multiple sclerosis, enrolled in a pregnancy study. Each CDR3 is given with its conserved first and last residue. Each record gives: CDR3 DNA, CDR3 protein, J gene, clone size, D gene, V gene. A D gene is named only where the DNA matches it firmly. Expanded clones are given a class, and other clones once, few, many or no size at all.

CDR3nt: TGTGCCAGCAGCGCGGAACAGGGGGCGCTAATTGAGACCCAGTACTTC; CDR3aa: CASSAEQGALIETQYF; j_gene: TRBJ2-5; abundance: -; d_gene: TRBD1; v_gene: TRBV9
CDR3nt: TGTGCCATCAGTGAGTCGGAACTAGCGGGATCCTCCAATGAGCAGTTCTTC; CDR3aa: CAISESELAGSSNEQFF; j_gene: TRBJ2-1; abundance: -; d_gene: TRBD2; v_gene: TRBV10-3
CDR3nt: TGTGCTAGTGGTTTGACCGGGAACACTGAAGCTTTCTTT; CDR3aa: CASGLTGNTEAFF; j_gene: TRBJ1-1; abundance: -; d_gene: -; v_gene: TRBV12-5
CDR3nt: TGTGCCAGCAGCTTGCTGACAGGGGTAAACACTGAAGCTTTCTTT; CDR3aa: CASSLLTGVNTEAFF; j_gene: TRBJ1-1; abundance: -; d_gene: TRBD1; v_gene: TRBV7-9
CDR3nt: TGTGCCAGCAGAGGAAGGACAGGGGGCAGGAGGACTGAAGCTTTCTTT; CDR3aa: CASRGRTGGRRTEAFF; j_gene: TRBJ1-1; abundance: -; d_gene: TRBD1; v_gene: TRBV5-6
CDR3nt: TGTGCCAGCAGGATCAGGGGCTCTGGGGCCAACGTCCTGACTTTC; CDR3aa: CASRIRGSGANVLTF; j_gene: TRBJ2-6; abundance: -; d_gene: -; v_gene: TRBV6-6
CDR3nt: TGTGCCAGCAATGGACAGGGTGCCACTGAAGCTTTCTTT; CDR3aa: CASNGQGATEAFF; j_gene: TRBJ1-1; abundance: -; d_gene: TRBD1; v_gene: TRBV6-5
CDR3nt: TGCGCCAGCAGCTTGGAGGCGGGAGTTGTCGGCTACACCTTC; CDR3aa: CASSLEAGVVGYTF; j_gene: TRBJ1-2; abundance: -; d_gene: -; v_gene: TRBV5-1
CDR3nt: TGTGCCAGCAGCGTCGACAGGGCAGAGACCCAGTACTTC; CDR3aa: CASSVDRAETQYF; j_gene: TRBJ2-5; abundance: -; d_gene: TRBD1; v_gene: TRBV9
CDR3nt: TGTGCCAGCAGTTACACGGGCACCGGGGAGCTGTTTTTT; CDR3aa: CASSYTGTGELFF; j_gene: TRBJ2-2; abundance: -; d_gene: -; v_gene: TRBV6-6
CDR3nt: TGTGCCAGTAGTCTTGACAGGGAGAGGACCGGGGAGCTGTTTTTT; CDR3aa: CASSLDRERTGELFF; j_gene: TRBJ2-2; abundance: -; d_gene: TRBD1; v_gene: TRBV19
CDR3nt: TGTGCCAGCAGTTATTTCACTAGCGGGACTGGGGAGCAGTACTTC; CDR3aa: CASSYFTSGTGEQYF; j_gene: TRBJ2-7; abundance: -; d_gene: TRBD2; v_gene: TRBV6-5
CDR3nt: TGTGCCAGCAGCCCCGGGGTGGGCACTGAAGCTTTCTTT; CDR3aa: CASSPGVGTEAFF; j_gene: TRBJ1-1; abundance: -; d_gene: -; v_gene: TRBV7-3
CDR3nt: TGTGCCAGCAGTTACTCCGGCAGGGCCCGGGAAAAACTGTTTTTT; CDR3aa: CASSYSGRAREKLFF; j_gene: TRBJ1-4; abundance: -; d_gene: -; v_gene: TRBV6-5
CDR3nt: TGTGCCAGCAGCGACAGGGGGCGAGGCACAGATACGCAGTATTTT; CDR3aa: CASSDRGRGTDTQYF; j_gene: TRBJ2-3; abundance: -; d_gene: TRBD1; v_gene: TRBV2
CDR3nt: TGCGCCAGCAGTCTCCCAGACAGCTCCAAAAACATTCAGTACTTC; CDR3aa: CASSLPDSSKNIQYF; j_gene: TRBJ2-4; abundance: -; d_gene: -; v_gene: TRBV23-1
CDR3nt: TGCGCCAGCAGCTCAGGCCGACTAGCGGACGGGCAGTACTTC; CDR3aa: CASSSGRLADGQYF; j_gene: TRBJ2-7; abundance: few; d_gene: TRBD2; v_gene: TRBV5-1
CDR3nt: TGCAGCGTTGAAAGGGGAAGCGGGAGTATCTCAGATACGCAGTATTTT; CDR3aa: CSVERGSGSISDTQYF; j_gene: TRBJ2-3; abundance: -; d_gene: TRBD2; v_gene: TRBV29-1
CDR3nt: TGTGCCAGCTCACGTGAAAGCGGGAGATATGAGCAGTTCTTC; CDR3aa: CASSRESGRYEQFF; j_gene: TRBJ2-1; abundance: -; d_gene: TRBD2; v_gene: TRBV18
CDR3nt: TGTGCCAGCTCATCGGACAGTCCCGGCACCGGGGAGCTGTTTTTT; CDR3aa: CASSSDSPGTGELFF; j_gene: TRBJ2-2; abundance: -; d_gene: -; v_gene: TRBV18
CDR3nt: TGTGCCAGCAGCTGCTACCGGACTAGCGGGAGGTGTACCCAGTACTTC; CDR3aa: CASSCYRTSGRCTQYF; j_gene: TRBJ2-5; abundance: -; d_gene: TRBD2; v_gene: TRBV11-3
CDR3nt: TGCGCCAGCAGCGGAATTCTGGGGCTACCTAATCCAGACAATGAGCAGTTCTTC; CDR3aa: CASSGILGLPNPDNEQFF; j_gene: TRBJ2-1; abundance: -; d_gene: -; v_gene: TRBV5-1
CDR3nt: TGTGCCATCAGTGAGAGCGGTGAGGCGGGAAACACCATATATTTT; CDR3aa: CAISESGEAGNTIYF; j_gene: TRBJ1-3; abundance: -; d_gene: -; v_gene: TRBV10-3
CDR3nt: TGTGCCAGCAGCTTAGCCGTTACAGGGCATGGTGTCTTC; CDR3aa: CASSLAVTGHGVF; j_gene: TRBJ2-1; abundance: -; d_gene: -; v_gene: TRBV7-2
CDR3nt: TGTGCCTGTCGACAGGGGGCGCAGGGAAGAGCTTTCTTT; CDR3aa: CACRQGAQGRAFF; j_gene: TRBJ1-1; abundance: few; d_gene: TRBD1; v_gene: TRBV30
CDR3nt: TGCGCCAGCAGCCTCGGTGGGGGGAATGAAAAACTGTTTTTT; CDR3aa: CASSLGGGNEKLFF; j_gene: TRBJ1-4; abundance: -; d_gene: -; v_gene: TRBV5-1
CDR3nt: TGTGCCAGCAGCTTAAGGATGTCAGGGGATCAGCCCCAGCATTTT; CDR3aa: CASSLRMSGDQPQHF; j_gene: TRBJ1-5; abundance: -; d_gene: -; v_gene: TRBV7-2
CDR3nt: TGTGCCAGCAGTGACGGGACTAGCGGGGAAGCGTACATTCAGTACTTC; CDR3aa: CASSDGTSGEAYIQYF; j_gene: TRBJ2-4; abundance: -; d_gene: TRBD2; v_gene: TRBV25-1
CDR3nt: TGTGCCAGCTCACCAGGACTAGCGGGAGTTACCTACGAGCAGTACTTC; CDR3aa: CASSPGLAGVTYEQYF; j_gene: TRBJ2-7; abundance: -; d_gene: TRBD2; v_gene: TRBV18
CDR3nt: TGCGCCAGCAGCTTACAGAGCCTATCTGGAAACACCGTATATTTT; CDR3aa: CASSLQSLSGNTVYF; j_gene: TRBJ1-3; abundance: -; d_gene: -; v_gene: TRBV5-1
CDR3nt: TGTGCCAGTAGTATAGCGGGACAGATTAGCAATCAGCCCCAGCATTTT; CDR3aa: CASSIAGQISNQPQHF; j_gene: TRBJ1-5; abundance: -; d_gene: TRBD1; v_gene: TRBV19
CDR3nt: TGCGCCAGCAGGCCGGGACTAGCGGGCCGCGAGCAGTACTTC; CDR3aa: CASRPGLAGREQYF; j_gene: TRBJ2-7; abundance: -; d_gene: TRBD2; v_gene: TRBV4-1
CDR3nt: TGTGCCAGCAGCCCCGAAGGAGGCTCTTCCTCCTACAATGAGCAGTTCTTC; CDR3aa: CASSPEGGSSSYNEQFF; j_gene: TRBJ2-1; abundance: -; d_gene: -; v_gene: TRBV9
CDR3nt: TGTGCCAGCTCACCAGGGGAGGGGAACATTCAGTACTTC; CDR3aa: CASSPGEGNIQYF; j_gene: TRBJ2-4; abundance: -; d_gene: TRBD2; v_gene: TRBV18
CDR3nt: TGCGCCAGCAGTCAAGCAGGGTGCTATGGCTACACCTTC; CDR3aa: CASSQAGCYGYTF; j_gene: TRBJ1-2; abundance: -; d_gene: -; v_gene: TRBV23-1
CDR3nt: TGTGCCAGCAGCCCGCACTCTGACAGGGTCGAGCAGTACTTC; CDR3aa: CASSPHSDRVEQYF; j_gene: TRBJ2-7; abundance: -; d_gene: TRBD1; v_gene: TRBV7-2
CDR3nt: TGTGCCATCAGTGGGGACTCCAACTCTGGAAACACCATATATTTT; CDR3aa: CAISGDSNSGNTIYF; j_gene: TRBJ1-3; abundance: -; d_gene: -; v_gene: TRBV10-3
CDR3nt: TGTGCCAGCAGGCGGGGACAGGATCTTTACGAGCAGTACTTC; CDR3aa: CASRRGQDLYEQYF; j_gene: TRBJ2-7; abundance: -; d_gene: TRBD1; v_gene: TRBV27
CDR3nt: TGTGCCAGCAGCACAGATCCTAATTCACCCCTCCACTTT; CDR3aa: CASSTDPNSPLHF; j_gene: TRBJ1-6; abundance: -; d_gene: -; v_gene: TRBV5-6
CDR3nt: TGTGCCAGTAGTCCCCAGGGTGGCAATCAGCCCCAGCATTTT; CDR3aa: CASSPQGGNQPQHF; j_gene: TRBJ1-5; abundance: -; d_gene: -; v_gene: TRBV19
CDR3nt: TGTGCCAGCAGCTTATCCCGGGGGGGCAATCAGCCCCAGCATTTT; CDR3aa: CASSLSRGGNQPQHF; j_gene: TRBJ1-5; abundance: -; d_gene: -; v_gene: TRBV7-2
CDR3nt: TGTGCAAGTCGCGGTGCACGGGGACATTGGACCGGGGAGCTGTTTTTT; CDR3aa: CASRGARGHWTGELFF; j_gene: TRBJ2-2; abundance: -; d_gene: -; v_gene: TRBV12-2
CDR3nt: TGTGCCAGCAGCCGAGAGACAGGGCGAGGTGAAAAACTGTTTTTT; CDR3aa: CASSRETGRGEKLFF; j_gene: TRBJ1-4; abundance: -; d_gene: TRBD1; v_gene: TRBV4-2
CDR3nt: TGCAGCTCATCGTCGGGACAAAACTCCTACAATGAGCAGTTCTTC; CDR3aa: CSSSSGQNSYNEQFF; j_gene: TRBJ2-1; abundance: -; d_gene: -; v_gene: TRBV29-1
CDR3nt: TGTGCCAGCAGGTCAGGGAACATTCAGTACTTC; CDR3aa: CASRSGNIQYF; j_gene: TRBJ2-4; abundance: -; d_gene: -; v_gene: TRBV6-6
CDR3nt: TGTGCCAGCAGCATAGGGGGCGAGCAGTTCTTC; CDR3aa: CASSIGGEQFF; j_gene: TRBJ2-1; abundance: -; d_gene: TRBD1; v_gene: TRBV7-3
CDR3nt: TGTGCCAGCAGCTCTGGGCTGAGCAATCAGCCCCAGCATTTT; CDR3aa: CASSSGLSNQPQHF; j_gene: TRBJ1-5; abundance: -; d_gene: -; v_gene: TRBV7-2
CDR3nt: TGTGCCAGCAGCTTAGTGTCTAGCGGGGAGAATGAGCAGTTCTTC; CDR3aa: CASSLVSSGENEQFF; j_gene: TRBJ2-1; abundance: -; d_gene: TRBD2; v_gene: TRBV7-2
CDR3nt: TGTGCCAGCAGCCAAAGGACAGGGTCAAGGAGAACGGGGGAGCAGTACTTC; CDR3aa: CASSQRTGSRRTGEQYF; j_gene: TRBJ2-7; abundance: -; d_gene: TRBD1; v_gene: TRBV14
CDR3nt: TGTGCCAGCAGTGAAAACACCTACGAGCAGTACTTC; CDR3aa: CASSENTYEQYF; j_gene: TRBJ2-7; abundance: -; d_gene: -; v_gene: TRBV2
CDR3nt: TGTGCCAGTAGTATCGTGCGGGGCCCTAACTATGGCTACACCTTC; CDR3aa: CASSIVRGPNYGYTF; j_gene: TRBJ1-2; abundance: few; d_gene: -; v_gene: TRBV19
CDR3nt: TGTGCCAGCTCACAAGAAGCGGGAGGACGCGGGGAGCTGTTTTTT; CDR3aa: CASSQEAGGRGELFF; j_gene: TRBJ2-2; abundance: few; d_gene: TRBD2; v_gene: TRBV18